The sequence of this T cell receptor beta chain was determined in a study of beta chain features in type 1 diabetes. The germline CDR1 and CDR2 sequences are SQVTM and ANQGSEA. This CDR3 has 13 residues. V dropped 0 bases and J dropped 9; count of bases not matched to a gene: 4. Sequencing targeted expressed TCRB transcripts, as all isolated RNA had been reverse transcribed. Generated by immunoSEQ multiplex PCR, the TCRdb table keeps only in-frame clones and is missing some. The repertoire holds around 40,000 clones, with roughly half as singletons. This receptor was obtained from a woman aged 18-29 years in good health. The J gene is TRBJ2-3, the V gene TRBV29-1, with 9 bases matching TRBD2. Input material: Tregs from blood. The CDR3: CSVEERAGGTQYF. CDR3 bases: TGCAGCGTTGAAGAAAGGGCGGGAGGGACGCAGTATTTT.